This T cell receptor beta chain was profiled in a study of early T cells in non-severe SARS-CoV-2 infection. Unique molecular identifiers were affixed to single, distinct cDNA molecules. TCRdb re-called the 5' RACE reads with MiXCR, one entry per CDR3 protein. The table shows 95,000 to 120,000 distinct CDR3 sequences, with over 10% occurring only once. This CDR3 comprises 13 residues. The V gene's germline CDR1 is LGHDT and CDR2 YNNKEL (reference sequence). Deletions cut 7 bases from V and 5 bases from J, with 12 bases between. The chain recombines TRBV3-1 with TRBJ2-1, with D possibly matching TRBD2 (5 bases). This clonotype was obtained from an adult who was a healthcare worker with PCR-confirmed SARS-CoV-2 infection or an uninfected control (not recorded which). The specimen sequenced was whole blood. The DNA for the CDR3 is TGTGCCAGCACAGGACTGAAAAACAATGAGCAGTTCTTC. This gives the protein CASTGLKNNEQFF.